This T cell receptor beta chain was profiled in a study of shared clonotypes between healthy human individuals. Germline values: CDR1 SGHNT, CDR2 YYREEE (reference sequence). The CDR3 is 12 residues long. V lost 3 bases, J lost 6 bases, and 3 bases stayed unmatched. Deep-level settings were used for running the assay. This table comes from immunoSEQ multiplex PCR, and its TCRdb copy is limited to in-frame clones, with some not included. The sample lists just over 2,000,000 clones; about 95% were seen once. Naive CD8 cells, CD45RO-negative and positively selected for CCR7, excluded terminally differentiated effector memory CD45RA+ cells.

The sample was naive CD8+ T cells sorted from blood. The TCR comes from a man younger than 35 in good health. This chain connects TRBV5-4 to TRBJ2-7; 7 nucleotides align to TRBD2. The CDR3 sequence is CASSWGGSEQYF. As DNA, the CDR3 is TGTGCCAGCAGCTGGGGGGGGAGCGAGCAGTACTTC.